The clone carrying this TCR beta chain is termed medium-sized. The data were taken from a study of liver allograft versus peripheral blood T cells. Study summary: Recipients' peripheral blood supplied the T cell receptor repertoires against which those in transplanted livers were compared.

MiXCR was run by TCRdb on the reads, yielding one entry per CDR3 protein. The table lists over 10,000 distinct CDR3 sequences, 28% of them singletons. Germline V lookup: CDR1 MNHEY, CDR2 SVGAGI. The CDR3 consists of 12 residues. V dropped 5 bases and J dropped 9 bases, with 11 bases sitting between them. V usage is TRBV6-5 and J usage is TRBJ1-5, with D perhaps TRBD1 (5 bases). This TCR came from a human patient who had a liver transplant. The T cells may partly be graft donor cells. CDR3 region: CASSDPGGPQHF. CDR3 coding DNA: TGTGCCAGCAGTGACCCGGGGGGGCCCCAGCATTTT.